The clone carrying this T cell receptor (beta chain) was counted between two and nine times. Its antigen is still unknown. The CDR3 runs to 15 residues. Losses at the gene ends were 5 bases for V and 2 bases for J; bases not matched to a gene: 9. The germline V gene has CDR1 SQVTM and CDR2 ANQGSEA. The data belong to a study of response to subunit inactivated influenza vaccine. Broader study findings: The authors suggested that every seasonal influenza vaccination recruits few new T cells.

TCRdb independently ran MiXCR on the RT-PCR reads; one entry per CDR3 protein. Of some 520,000 distinct CDR3 sequences listed, approximately 15% are singletons. This specimen consisted of CD4+ T cells sorted from PBMCs, obtained roughly 24 months after vaccination. This rearrangement joins TRBV29-1 to TRBJ2-3; 8 bases agree with TRBD1. The receptor's source is a man aged 45 to 75 who received an inactivated influenza vaccine. The CDR3 nucleotides read TGCAGCGTTAGACGGACAGGGCCCCTCACAGATACGCAGTATTTT. It codes for CSVRRTGPLTDTQYF.